The rows below give T cell receptor beta chains drawn from one sample of a study of cytomegalovirus exposure and HLA in healthy donors. The repertoire was sequenced with immunoSEQ multiplex PCR; TCRdb's copy has only in-frame clones and lacks some. The top ten hold 0.63% of the sample, which has about 220,000 clones, less than 85% seen once. The material sequenced was PBMCs. All receptors come from a man aged 18 to 30 in good health and CMV-seronegative. The conserved cysteine and the conserved F or W are not part of the CDR3 here. Fields, in order: D gene, J gene, V gene, CDR3 protein. A D gene is named only where the DNA matches it firmly.

D: .; J: TRBJ1-2; V: TRBV6-5; CDR3: ASSLKGQFHGYT
D: .; J: TRBJ2-6; V: TRBV4-1; CDR3: ASSQDSFSGANVLT
D: .; J: TRBJ1-4; V: TRBV30; CDR3: AWSGGALNEKLF
D: .; J: TRBJ2-1; V: TRBV30; CDR3: AWNRGGDEQF
D: TRBD1; J: TRBJ1-4; V: TRBV2; CDR3: ASSLLGQGATNEKLF
D: TRBD1; J: TRBJ2-1; V: TRBV6-9; CDR3: ASSPGTGLVGYNEQF
D: .; J: TRBJ2-1; V: TRBV30; CDR3: AWRSYNEQF
D: TRBD2; J: TRBJ2-1; V: TRBV19; CDR3: ASSTGLAGGMMYNEQF
D: TRBD1; J: TRBJ2-7; V: TRBV28; CDR3: ASSLPGGTGVHEQY
D: .; J: TRBJ2-2; V: TRBV28; CDR3: ASSRRTPKGVSTGELF
D: TRBD1; J: TRBJ1-1; V: TRBV19; CDR3: ASSPIGQGATEAF
D: TRBD1; J: TRBJ1-3; V: TRBV25-1; CDR3: ASSARDSGGNTIY
D: .; J: TRBJ2-1; V: TRBV7-2; CDR3: ASSLEGQRSYNEQF
D: .; J: TRBJ2-1; V: TRBV5-4; CDR3: ASSPPRGRIGNEQF
D: TRBD1; J: TRBJ2-3; V: TRBV28; CDR3: ASSVMTGDTQY
D: TRBD1; J: TRBJ2-6; V: TRBV7-9; CDR3: ASSSGETGFFSGANVLT
D: .; J: TRBJ1-1; V: TRBV6-1; CDR3: ASSPTVRGTEAF
D: TRBD1; J: TRBJ1-1; V: TRBV7-2; CDR3: ASIRQGWTEAF
D: TRBD2; J: TRBJ2-2; V: TRBV10-1; CDR3: APGLAGENFGELF
D: .; J: TRBJ2-5; V: TRBV6-1; CDR3: ASRRQPIQETQY